The 23 T cell receptor beta chains below were found in one sample sequenced in a study of graft-versus-host responses after intestinal transplantation (dated by TCRdb to about 2021). The time point label for this specimen denotes: cells obtained before transplantation from donor or recipient. Libraries were prepared through the immunoSEQ multiplex PCR assay. In its TCRdb copy, this immuneACCESS table keeps in-frame sequences only and misses some clones. Where compared with another copy, unresolved V genes explain less than half of these, and the others have no known cause. Within this sample are around 13,000 clones, with roughly 35% of them counted one time only. The ten largest clones capture more than 0.95% of the sample. The sample in question was alloreactive CD4+ T cells from a mixed lymphocyte reaction culture, obtained before intestinal transplant. What the cell subset or site label conveys for this sample: CFSE-low proliferating T cells sorted from approximately 6-day pre-transplant mixed lymphocyte reaction (GvH or HvG direction). Every receptor here comes from a human patient who received an intestinal transplant.

The gene calls are TRBV30 and TRBJ2-2; 7 bases agree with TRBD1. Germline-derived CDR1 and CDR2 are GTSNPN and SVGIG (reference sequence). CDR3 size: 14 residues. J gave up 5 bases and V 4 bases, and 7 bases lay outside the gene matches. This CDR3 is CAWNRGVRTGELFF. CDR3 nucleotides: TGTGCCTGGAACAGGGGAGTTAGAACCGGGGAGCTGTTTTTT.

The chain recombines TRBV6-6 with TRBJ1-1; D is possibly TRBD1 (6 bases). Germline V gives CDR1 MNHNY, CDR2 SVGAGI (reference sequence). The CDR3 has 14 residues. Trimming removed 6 bases at V and 0 bases at J, with 11 bases between. CDR3 protein: CASRPQGMNTEAFF. DNA of the CDR3: TGTGCCAGCAGACCACAGGGTATGAACACTGAAGCTTTCTTT.

V is TRBV5-1 and J is TRBJ1-1; tentatively, D is TRBD1 (6 bases). Germline CDR1 reads SGHRS; CDR2 reads YFSETQ. Trimming removed 0 bases at V and 6 bases at J, with 12 bases between. The CDR3 covers 14 residues. CDR3 bases: TGCGCCAGCAGCTTGGCCCAGGGGCGGGCTGAAGCTTTCTTT. Translating gives CASSLAQGRAEAFF.

In this sample, this clone is medium-sized (0.01 to 0.1%). The V call is TRBV7-9, the J call TRBJ1-4, with a weak D call TRBD1 (5 bases). Germline V lookup: CDR1 SEHNR, CDR2 FQNEAQ (reference sequence). The V end lost 5 bases, the J end lost 8 bases, and 18 bases lay between the germline ends. The CDR3 is made up of 15 amino acids. The CDR3 region is CASSNPQGSEEKLFF. CDR3 sequence (DNA): TGTGCCAGCAGCAACCCCCAGGGAAGCGAGGAAAAACTGTTTTTT.

The V call is TRBV10-2, the J call TRBJ2-1; 13 bases match TRBD2. The germline gives CDR1 WSHSY, CDR2 SAAADI. V lost 6 bases to trimming and J lost 8 bases; unmatched junction nucleotides: 4. This CDR3 is built from 14 residues. CDR3 sequence (DNA): TGCGCCAGCAGGACTAGCGGGGGGTCGCATGAGCAGTTCTTC. Translation: CASRTSGGSHEQFF.

V is TRBV6-5 and J is TRBJ1-2, with a tentative D call TRBD1 (5 bases). V lost 5 bases to trimming and J lost 4 bases, with 14 bases between them. CDR3 size: 14 residues. The germline CDR1 and CDR2 sequences are MNHEY and SVGAGI. CDR3: CASSPRTIVYGYTF. In DNA form, the CDR3 reads TGTGCCAGCAGTCCTAGGACAATCGTCTATGGCTACACCTTC.

The CDR3 region is CASSSGGVWGAEAFF. The CDR3 coding sequence is TGTGCCAGCAGCTCGGGGGGGGTCTGGGGCGCTGAAGCTTTCTTT. The chain recombines TRBV5-4 with TRBJ1-1, with D possibly being TRBD1 (5 bases). V was cut by 3 bases and J by 6 bases, with 18 bases left in between. The CDR3 loop spans 15 amino acids. Germline-derived CDR1 and CDR2 are SGHNT and YYREEE (reference sequence). The variable domain in full, completed from reference TRBV5-4 and TRBJ1-1, reads ETGVTQSPTHLIKTRGQQVTLRCSSQSGHNTVSWYQQALGQGPQFIFQYYREEENGRGNFPPRFSGLQFPNYSSELNVNALELDDSALYLCASSSGGVWGAEAFFGQGTRLTVV.

Only a few counts were recorded for this clone. The gene calls are TRBV6-5 and TRBJ1-4, with D perhaps TRBD1 (6 bases). The germline gives CDR1 MNHEY, CDR2 SVGAGI. This CDR3 region has 15 residues. Trimming stripped 6 bases from V and 0 bases from J, with 11 bases between. The CDR3 sequence is CASRRTATTNEKLFF. The CDR3 region has the DNA TGTGCCAGCAGGCGGACAGCTACAACTAATGAAAAACTGTTTTTT.

This clone was seen only a few times. The chain uses TRBV7-7 and TRBJ2-2; 9 bases align to TRBD1. The J segment lost 10 bases and the V segment lost 5 bases, leaving 8 bases of the junction unmatched. Germline-derived CDR1 and CDR2 are SSHAT and FNYEAQ (reference sequence). This CDR3 contains 14 residues. In DNA, the CDR3 is TGTGCCAGCAGCCAGGCTGGACAGGGGACGGAGCTGTTTTTT. It translates to CASSQAGQGTELFF.

With respect to this clone: This CDR3 is also generated by other DNA sequences in the sample. The J gene is TRBJ1-6, the V gene TRBV7-2; D is unclear. The ends were cut back, 6 bases at V and 9 bases at J, with 12 bases in the middle. The length of the CDR3 is 13 residues. Germline V gives CDR1 SGHTA, CDR2 FQGNSA. CDR3 loop: CASSFRVASPLHF. CDR3 bases: TGTGCCAGCAGTTTTCGGGTGGCTTCACCCCTCCACTTT.

V gene TRBV5-1 combines with J gene TRBJ1-2, with 9 bases fitting TRBD1. This CDR3 is built from 15 residues. Per germline, CDR1 SGHRS and CDR2 YFSETQ. The V segment lost 4 bases and the J segment 4 bases; nucleotides outside the gene matches: 8. CDR3 bases: TGCGCCAGCAGCAGCGGGACAGGGCTTTCCTATGGCTACACCTTC. Protein: CASSSGTGLSYGYTF.

This clone has just a few counts. The chain couples TRBV5-6 to TRBJ1-2; TRBD1 matches 8 bases. The J segment lost 11 bases and the V segment lost 2 bases, leaving 8 bases of the junction unmatched. Germline loops: CDR1 SGHDT, CDR2 YYEEEE. CDR3 size: 13 residues. CDR3 in amino acids: CASSFQGAPPYTF. In DNA form, the CDR3 reads TGTGCCAGCAGCTTTCAGGGGGCGCCTCCATACACCTTC.

V and J are TRBV18 and TRBJ2-5; D is perhaps TRBD2 (5 bases). The length of the CDR3 is 15 residues. V lost 1 base to trimming and J lost 1 base, with 10 bases between them. CDR1 is KGHSH and CDR2 is LQKENI in the germline V gene. The CDR3 here is CASSPLALGQETQYF. The CDR3 DNA reads TGTGCCAGCTCACCACTAGCGCTGGGCCAAGAGACCCAGTACTTC.

The CDR3 sequence: CASSEFTGNQPQHF. The CDR3 DNA is TGTGCCAGCAGTGAATTTACAGGGAATCAGCCCCAGCATTTT. The chain uses TRBV2 and TRBJ1-5; D may be TRBD1 (6 bases). This CDR3 comprises 14 residues. The V gene's germline CDR1 is SNHLY and CDR2 FYNNEI. The germline V and J ends were trimmed by 2 bases and 4 bases, with 9 bases remaining between them.

V gene TRBV6-1 combines with J gene TRBJ2-3; 7 positions agree with TRBD2. CDR1 and CDR2 from the germline V gene are MNHNS and SASEGT. V lost 4 bases, J lost 2 bases, and 3 bases stayed unmatched. This CDR3 has 14 residues. The CDR3, as DNA: TGTGCCAGCAGTGCTAGCGGAACCACAGATACGCAGTATTTT. Its protein is CASSASGTTDTQYF.

V gene TRBV6-6 combines with J gene TRBJ2-7, with 7 positions matching TRBD1. From germline, CDR1 is MNHNY and CDR2 SVGAGI (reference sequence). V shed 3 bases and J 3 bases; nucleotides not matched to a gene: 5. The CDR3 consists of 14 residues. This CDR3 is CASSYGAGGYEQYF. Here the CDR3 DNA reads TGTGCCAGCAGTTATGGGGCAGGGGGCTACGAGCAGTACTTC.

CDR3 amino acids: CAWSNSLGEPQFF. For the CDR3, the DNA is TGTGCCTGGAGCAATAGTCTCGGGGAGCCGCAGTTCTTC. V gene TRBV30 combines with J gene TRBJ2-1; D perhaps matches TRBD2 (5 bases). Trimming removed 3 bases at V and 12 bases at J, with 18 bases between. Looked up from germline, CDR1 is GTSNPN and CDR2 is SVGIG (reference sequence). The CDR3 loop spans 13 amino acids.

This chain uses TRBV7-9 with TRBJ2-3; a possible D gene is TRBD2 (6 bases). Germline CDR1 reads SEHNR; CDR2 reads FQNEAQ (reference sequence). The V end was cut by 10 bases, the J end by 1 base, with 12 bases between. This CDR3 contains 13 residues. CDR3 sequence reads: CAILLAGTDTQYF. CDR3 DNA: TGTGCCATTCTACTAGCCGGCACAGATACGCAGTATTTT. Complete variable domain (other parts from reference TRBV7-9 and TRBJ2-3): DTGVSQNPRHKITKRGQNVTFRCDPISEHNRLYWYRQTLGQGPEFLTYFQNEAQLEKSRLLSDRFSAERPKGSFSTLEIQRTEQGDSAMYLCAILLAGTDTQYFGPGTRLTVL.

This chain connects TRBV6-5 to TRBJ1-6, with D tentatively TRBD1 (6 bases). This CDR3 is 14 amino acids long. Trimming took 6 bases from V and 10 from J, leaving 16 bases between them. Per germline, CDR1 MNHEY and CDR2 SVGAGI. The DNA of the CDR3 is TGTGCCAGCAGCCCACAGGGTTGGAAATCACCCCTCCACTTT. Translating it yields CASSPQGWKSPLHF.

A few counts support this clone. J is TRBJ2-2 and V is TRBV10-1; the match to TRBD1 covers 8 bases. Trimming at V came to 6 bases and at J to 0 bases, leaving 6 bases not matched to a gene. Per germline, CDR1 WNHNN and CDR2 SYGVQD (reference sequence). The CDR3 has 16 residues. Here the CDR3 DNA reads TGCGCCAGCAGAGCCCCGACAGGGGCGAACACCGGGGAGCTGTTTTTT. Translated, it gives CASRAPTGANTGELFF.

V gene TRBV19 combines with J gene TRBJ2-3; D is unresolved. Germline loops: CDR1 LNHDA, CDR2 SQIVND (reference sequence). Trimming removed 5 bases from V and 1 base from J, with 10 bases in between. This CDR3 is built from 14 residues. The CDR3 spells CASSPSWRTDTQYF. The CDR3 bases are TGTGCCAGTAGTCCCAGTTGGCGCACAGATACGCAGTATTTT.

This clone was counted only a few times. The chain links TRBV6-6 to TRBJ1-2; D gene uncertain. This CDR3 has 11 amino acids. The V end was cut by 6 bases, the J end by 5 bases, with 7 bases between. Germline V CDR1 and CDR2: MNHNY, SVGAGI (reference sequence). CDR3 region: CASRSDYGYTF. CDR3 nucleotide sequence: TGTGCCAGCAGGAGTGATTATGGCTACACCTTC.

V gene TRBV20-1 combines with J gene TRBJ2-5; a possible D gene is TRBD2 (5 bases). With 7 bases removed from V and 9 bases from J, the gap between germline ends came to 12 bases. The CDR3 covers 10 residues. CDR1 is DFQATT and CDR2 is SNEGSKA in the germline V gene (reference sequence). CDR3 sequence reads: CSVLGGAQYF. The CDR3 coding sequence is TGCAGTGTTCTAGGAGGTGCCCAGTACTTC.